This T cell receptor (beta chain) originates from a study of blood T cell repertoires in COVID-19. The germline V gene encodes CDR1 SGDLS and CDR2 YYNGEE. The CDR3 is made up of 15 amino acids. The ends were cut back, 4 bases at V and 2 bases at J, with 14 bases in the middle. As handled by the study authors: Nucleated cell counts were estimated from reference gene primer amplification. Repertoires were generated with immunoSEQ multiplex PCR, while TCRdb's copy carries only in-frame clones and drops some. The V and J calls and clone size were taken over from that table, and D and trimming were inferred from the DNA. The data contain approximately 65,000 clones, 72% of them seen just once; the ten biggest clones take up roughly 50%.

The origin of this receptor is a woman between 55 and 75 years old who had been exposed to COVID-19. The gene calls are TRBV9 and TRBJ2-3; the D gene is possibly TRBD2 (6 bases). The sample comprised PBMCs or T cells enriched from blood (not recorded which). In nucleotides, the CDR3 is TGTGCCAGCAGCCCGGGGGTGGGTTACACAGATACGCAGTATTTT. It specifies CASSPGVGYTDTQYF.